What follows are 2 T cell receptor beta chains derived from one specimen sequenced in a study of shared clonotypes between healthy human individuals. Only in-frame clones appear in the TCRdb table, and some are missing; sequencing was by immunoSEQ multiplex PCR. The sample contains around 430,000 clones, 75% to 85% of which appear only once. The sequenced material came from PBMCs. These receptors were collected from a woman in her thirties or forties in good health. Some clones in this sample may be carry-over from other donors' samples.

This clone appeared a few times. At the DNA level, this CDR3 is encoded by other sequences in the same sample as well. This rearrangement joins TRBV30 to TRBJ1-1; D is possibly TRBD1 (6 bases). The V gene's germline CDR1 is GTSNPN and CDR2 SVGIG (reference sequence). The V end was cut by 0 bases, the J end by 3 bases, with 11 bases between. The CDR3 runs 14 residues. The CDR3 protein is CAWSVPRGDTEAFF. In DNA, the CDR3 is TGTGCCTGGAGTGTACCCAGGGGAGACACTGAAGCTTTCTTT.

The chain couples TRBV7-2 to TRBJ2-7; D is possibly TRBD2 (6 bases). The CDR3 is made up of 13 amino acids. Looked up from germline, CDR1 is SGHTA and CDR2 is FQGNSA. V shed 3 bases and J shed 6 bases, with 12 bases lying between them. In DNA, the CDR3 is TGTGCCAGCAGCTTGACGGGGGATAGCGAGCAGTACTTC. Residues: CASSLTGDSEQYF.